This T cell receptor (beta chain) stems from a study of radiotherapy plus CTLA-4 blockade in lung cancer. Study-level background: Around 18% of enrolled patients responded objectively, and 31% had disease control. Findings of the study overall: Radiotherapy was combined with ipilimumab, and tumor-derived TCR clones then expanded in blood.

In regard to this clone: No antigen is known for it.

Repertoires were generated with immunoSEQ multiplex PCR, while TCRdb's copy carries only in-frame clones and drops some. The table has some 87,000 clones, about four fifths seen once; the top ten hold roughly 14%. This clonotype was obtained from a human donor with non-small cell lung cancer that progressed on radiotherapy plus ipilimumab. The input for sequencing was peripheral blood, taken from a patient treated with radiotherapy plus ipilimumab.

The CDR3: CASRIRGTEAFF. The CDR3 DNA reads TGTGCCAGCAGGATCAGGGGCACTGAAGCTTTCTTT. The chain combines TRBV7-9 with TRBJ1-1, with D maybe TRBD1 (6 bases). Trimming cost V 6 bases and J 4 bases, with 9 bases left between them. Per germline, CDR1 SEHNR and CDR2 FQNEAQ (reference sequence). CDR3 length: 12 residues.